The 20 T cell receptor beta chains below come from one sample, sequenced in a study of CD8 T cells in ankylosing spondylitis. TCRdb re-analysed the 5' RACE reads in MiXCR, keeping a single row per CDR3 protein. Seen here are some 130,000 distinct CDR3 sequences, roughly 10% observed once, and the top ten hold around 4.1%. The specimen was blood, either unsorted or a sorted T cell fraction (not recorded which). The source is a female donor with ankylosing spondylitis or in good health (not recorded which).

This clonotype came up many times. This chain uses TRBV12-3 or TRBV12-4 with TRBJ1-5, with 7 bases lining up with TRBD1. The CDR3 has 14 amino acids. J was trimmed by 2 bases and V by 5 bases; bases with no gene match: 3. The CDR3 DNA sequence: TGTGCCAGCAGTGGGGACAGACGCAATCAGCCCCAGCATTTT. The encoded protein is CASSGDRRNQPQHF.

A few counts support this clonotype. Since a much larger clone is just one base distant, this may be a read error. This chain uses TRBV12-3 or TRBV12-4 with TRBJ1-2, with a tentative D call TRBD1 (5 bases). This CDR3 has 14 amino acids. The CDR3, as DNA: TGTGCCAGCAGTCCACGCCGGGACTCTTATGGCTACCCCTTC. It encodes CASSPRRDSYGYPF.

In its sample, this clonotype was seen many times. This rearrangement joins TRBV12-3 or TRBV12-4 to TRBJ2-7; D unclear. The CDR3 has 12 amino acids. V lost 8 bases to trimming and J lost 6 bases, with 14 bases between them. The DNA of the CDR3 is TGTGCCAGCGAAACGATGAGAGGCGAGCAGTACTTC. It translates to CASETMRGEQYF.

Many counts were recorded for this clonotype. J is TRBJ2-1 and V is TRBV2; no definite D call. The CDR3 contains 13 residues. V dropped 8 bases and J dropped 6 bases, with 14 bases sitting between them. Germline CDR1 is SNHLY and CDR2 is FYNNEI. CDR3 bases: TGTGCCAGCCACACCGCCTGGAGCAATGAGCAGTTCTTC. Translated: CASHTAWSNEQFF.

The chain carries TRBV12-3 or TRBV12-4 and TRBJ1-6, with D unresolved. The CDR3 runs 16 residues. V shed 2 bases and J shed 8 bases, with 16 bases lying between them. This chain's CDR3 is CASSLWVPRRHSPLHF. DNA of the CDR3: TGTGCCAGCAGTTTATGGGTACCGCGGCGGCATTCACCCCTCCACTTT.

At least ten counts were recorded for this clonotype. The chain joins TRBV7-2 to TRBJ1-1, with D possibly matching TRBD1 (6 bases). CDR1 and CDR2 (germline): SGHTA, FQGNSA. With 7 bases removed from V and 1 base from J, the gap between germline ends came to 13 bases. This CDR3 has 14 residues. The CDR3 DNA sequence: TGTGCCAGCACCCTCAGGGGATCGAACACTGAAGCTTTCTTT. Amino acid sequence: CASTLRGSNTEAFF.

This clonotype was detected ten times or more. This chain links TRBV7-7 with TRBJ2-1, with no clear D. The germline V gene has CDR1 SSHAT and CDR2 FNYEAQ (reference sequence). V was cut by 5 bases and J by 0 bases, with 11 bases left in between. There are 15 residues in the CDR3. CDR3 in DNA: TGTGCCAGCAGCCCCGGACCCGGCTCCTACAATGAGCAGTTCTTC. Its protein product is CASSPGPGSYNEQFF.

Many counts were recorded for this clonotype. The CDR3 protein is CSVEKMGEAFF. As DNA, the CDR3 is TGCAGCGTTGAAAAAATGGGGGAAGCTTTCTTT. The chain joins TRBV29-1 to TRBJ1-1; D not certain. V lost 2 bases, J lost 8 bases, and 9 bases lay in between. Germline V gene data show CDR1 as SQVTM and CDR2 as ANQGSEA. This CDR3 is built from 11 residues.

This clonotype has at least ten counts. The chain has TRBV12-3 or TRBV12-4 and TRBJ2-2, with D perhaps assigned TRBD1 or TRBD2 (5 bases each). CDR3 size: 13 residues. V lost 1 base and J lost 5, with 5 bases in between. The CDR3 loop is CASSLGGTGELFF. CDR3 in DNA: TGTGCCAGCAGTTTAGGGGGGACCGGGGAGCTGTTTTTT.

This clonotype occurred many times. The CDR3 bases are TGTGCCAGCAGCTTAGCGAGTCCTGCGGAGACCCAGTACTTC. Encoded protein: CASSLASPAETQYF. The rearrangement uses TRBV7-9 and TRBJ2-5; D gene uncertain. Trimming cost V 0 bases and J 5 bases, with 10 bases left between them. The CDR3 is 14 residues long. Germline V gene lookup returns CDR1 SEHNR and CDR2 FQNEAQ (reference sequence). Drawing the rest from reference TRBV7-9 and TRBJ2-5, the complete variable domain is DTGVSQNPRHKITKRGQNVTFRCDPISEHNRLYWYRQTLGQGPEFLTYFQNEAQLEKSRLLSDRFSAERPKGSFSTLEIQRTEQGDSAMYLCASSLASPAETQYFGPGTRLLVL.

This clonotype was detected ten times or more. The rearrangement uses TRBV6-2 or TRBV6-3 and TRBJ1-1, with 10 bases fitting TRBD1. Looked up from germline, CDR1 is MNHEY and CDR2 is SVGEGT. This CDR3 is 15 amino acids long. Unmatched junction bases numbered 9, after V lost 6 bases and J lost 5 bases. The CDR3 is CASRPTGQGLTEAFF. The CDR3 nucleotides are TGTGCCAGCAGACCTACGGGACAGGGGTTGACTGAAGCTTTCTTT.

This clonotype was counted between two and nine times. This sequence joins TRBV5-6 and TRBJ1-1; D might be TRBD1 (5 bases). The germline V gene encodes CDR1 SGHDT and CDR2 YYEEEE. The V end lost 4 bases, the J end lost 5 bases, and 12 bases lay between the germline ends. The CDR3 has 13 residues. Here the CDR3 reads CASSHRDFTEAFF. CDR3 nucleotides: TGTGCCAGCAGCCATCGGGACTTTACTGAAGCTTTCTTT.

This clonotype was recorded many times. The chain joins TRBV29-1 to TRBJ2-5; no firm D call. Trimming pared 1 base from V and 5 bases from J, leaving 11 bases between. This CDR3 is 13 amino acids long. CDR1 SQVTM and CDR2 ANQGSEA come from the germline V gene. The CDR3 DNA is TGCAGCGTTGAAGTGCCCCCGCGGGAGACCCAGTACTTC. It is translated as CSVEVPPRETQYF.

This clonotype was seen at least ten times. This chain joins TRBV10-3 and TRBJ2-4; 7 nucleotides align to TRBD2. This CDR3 spans 15 amino acids. Trimming removed 4 bases from V and 4 bases from J; junction bases left unmatched: 7. Germline V gene sequence: CDR1 ENHRY, CDR2 SYGVKD. CDR3 protein: CAISVGLVEKNIQYF. CDR3 DNA: TGTGCCATCAGTGTCGGACTAGTCGAGAAAAACATTCAGTACTTC.

The V call is TRBV7-2, the J call TRBJ2-3; a weak D match, TRBD2 (6 bases). The germline CDR1 and CDR2 sequences are SGHTA and FQGNSA. Trimming stripped 0 bases from V and 4 bases from J, with 11 bases between. There are 15 residues in the CDR3. CDR3 sequence: CASSLAAGRADTQYF. The CDR3 DNA reads TGTGCCAGCAGCTTAGCGGCCGGGAGAGCAGATACGCAGTATTTT.

This clonotype was observed a handful of times. This rearrangement joins TRBV16 to TRBJ1-5; TRBD1 matches at 10 bases. The CDR3 totals 17 residues. Trimming took 0 bases from V and 7 from J; bases not matched to a gene: 9. Germline CDR1 KGHSY, CDR2 FQNENV. Here the CDR3 DNA reads TGTGCCAGCAGCCAATCCGGGACAGGGGTCGGTGGGCAGCCCCAGCATTTT. It specifies CASSQSGTGVGGQPQHF.

This clonotype was recorded at least ten times. The chain employs TRBV20-1 and TRBJ2-7; D uncertain. The CDR3 runs 10 residues. The V gene's germline CDR1 is DFQATT and CDR2 SNEGSKA (reference sequence). V gave up 6 bases and J gave up 2 bases, with 5 bases separating them. The CDR3, as DNA: TGCAGTGCCCAGACCTACGAGCAGTACTTC. Translated, it gives CSAQTYEQYF.

This clonotype was seen at least ten times. The gene calls are TRBV5-1 and TRBJ1-1, with TRBD1 as a possible D gene (6 bases). The CDR3 spans 14 residues. Trimming left V 4 bases short and J 6 bases short, with 16 bases between. Per germline, CDR1 SGHRS and CDR2 YFSETQ. The CDR3 DNA reads TGCGCCAGCAGCAACCTCAGGGGACGGTCTGAAGCTTTCTTT. It translates to CASSNLRGRSEAFF. The complete variable domain, with remaining parts taken from reference TRBV5-1 and TRBJ1-1, reads KAGVTQTPRYLIKTRGQQVTLSCSPISGHRSVSWYQQTPGQGLQFLFEYFSETQRNKGNFPGRFSGRQFSNSRSEMNVSTLELGDSALYLCASSNLRGRSEAFFGQGTRLTVV.

This clonotype was detected many times. V is TRBV5-1 and J is TRBJ2-3, with 10 bases that match TRBD1. The J segment lost 2 bases and the V segment lost 4 bases, leaving 4 bases of the junction unmatched. Germline CDR1 reads SGHRS; CDR2 reads YFSETQ. This CDR3 is built from 15 residues. The CDR3 nucleotides are TGCGCCAGCAGCGTGGGACAGGGGTTCACAGATACGCAGTATTTT. Amino acids: CASSVGQGFTDTQYF.

The sample holds many counts of this clonotype. The gene calls are TRBV30 and TRBJ2-1, with TRBD2 identical over 10 bases. Germline values: CDR1 GTSNPN, CDR2 SVGIG (reference sequence). The length of the CDR3 is 16 residues. V trimming: 1 base; J trimming: 9 bases; junction bases outside the gene matches: 12. The DNA of the CDR3 is TGTGCCTGGAGTGATCCTAGCGGGAGTTTGTCGCGTGAGCAGTTCTTC. Protein: CAWSDPSGSLSREQFF.